This entry concerns a single TCR beta chain. This record comes from a study of blood T cell repertoires in COVID-19. Study details: T cells, B-cell-depleted T cells, or PBMCs supplied cDNA or gDNA.

Here immunoSEQ multiplex PCR was the method, and the copy in TCRdb shows in-frame clones only, minus some. The sample lists about 160,000 clones; 88% were seen once. Study members were between roughly 18 and 100 years old and lived in 24 US regions. Clinical history as reported by participants underpinned cohort assignment. Recovered participants had two consecutive negative NP/OP PCR tests, healthcare professional clearance, or symptom resolution. The germline gives CDR1 MNHEY, CDR2 SVGAGI. CDR3 length: 14 residues. The junction had 6 bases not matched to a gene; V was cut back by 6 bases and J by 3 bases.

This rearrangement joins TRBV6-5 to TRBJ1-1, with 8 bases fitting TRBD1. The sequenced sample consisted of PBMCs or T cells enriched from blood (not recorded which). This TCR came from a woman in her fifties or sixties who had recovered from COVID-19. The CDR3 protein is CASRNRGLDTEAFF. CDR3 sequence (DNA): TGTGCCAGCAGAAACAGGGGGTTGGACACTGAAGCTTTCTTT.